This T cell receptor (beta chain) was recorded in a study of blood T cell repertoires in COVID-19. Study details: Spain, Italy and the United States supplied samples that represented acute and convalescent COVID-19. PBMCs, B-cell-depleted T cells, or T cells provided the cDNA or gDNA that made up the material.

CDR3 length equals 14 residues. With 2 bases clipped from V and 12 bases from J, the junction kept 9 bases outside the gene matches. This clone was counted between two and nine times. In the authors' methods: Amplifying reference gene primers gave estimates of nucleated cell counts. The assay was immunoSEQ multiplex PCR, and TCRdb's table has in-frame clones only and misses some. That table gives V, J and clone size, and the DNA gave D and trimming. The sample has 25,000 to 30,000 clones; around 72% are singletons. V gene TRBV5-3 combines with J gene TRBJ2-3; 10 bases fit TRBD2. TRBV5-3 is assigned to the ORF class and has an uncertain function. The receptor comes from a boy under 10 years old with active or convalescent COVID-19. The material sequenced was peripheral blood. The CDR3 sequence: CARSLGAGGRIQYF. CDR3 nucleotide sequence: TGTGCCAGAAGCTTAGGAGCGGGGGGGCGTATTCAGTATTTT.